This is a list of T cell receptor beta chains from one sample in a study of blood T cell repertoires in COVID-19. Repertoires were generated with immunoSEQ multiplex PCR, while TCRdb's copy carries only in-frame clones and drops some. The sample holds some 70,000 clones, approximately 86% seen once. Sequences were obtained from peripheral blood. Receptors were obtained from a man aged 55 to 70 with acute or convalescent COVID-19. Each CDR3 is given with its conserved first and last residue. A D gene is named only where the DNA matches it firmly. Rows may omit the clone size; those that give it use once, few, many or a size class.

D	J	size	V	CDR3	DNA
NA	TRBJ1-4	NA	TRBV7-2	CASGDSYEKLFF	TGTGCCAGCGGTGACAGTTATGAAAAACTGTTTTTT
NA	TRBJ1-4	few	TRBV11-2	CASSSLSGEKLFF	TGTGCCAGCAGCTCCCTGTCGGGGGAAAAACTGTTTTTT
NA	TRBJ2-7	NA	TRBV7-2	CASSLAGGDSYEQYF	TGTGCCAGCAGCTTAGCTGGCGGGGACTCCTACGAGCAGTACTTC
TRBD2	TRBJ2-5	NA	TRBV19	CASSIAVLAEGETQYF	TGTGCCAGTAGTATAGCAGTCCTAGCGGAAGGGGAGACCCAGTACTTC
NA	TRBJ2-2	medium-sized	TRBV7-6	CASSSPDGGNTGELFF	TGTGCCAGCAGCTCGCCCGACGGGGGGAACACCGGGGAGCTGTTTTTT
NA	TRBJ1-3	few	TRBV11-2	CASSPPGHNSGNTIYF	TGTGCCAGCAGCCCCCCTGGACACAACTCTGGAAACACCATATATTTT
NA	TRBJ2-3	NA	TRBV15	CATSRARGDTQYF	TGTGCCACCAGCAGAGCCAGGGGAGATACGCAGTATTTT
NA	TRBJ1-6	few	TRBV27	CASRPWGGNSPLHF	TGTGCCAGCAGACCCTGGGGGGGTAATTCACCCCTCCACTTT
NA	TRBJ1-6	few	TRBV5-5	CASSLEARPGDNSPLHF	TGTGCCAGCAGCTTGGAGGCCCGCCCAGGGGATAATTCACCCCTCCACTTT
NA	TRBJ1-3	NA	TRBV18	CASSPAVDSLAGNTIYF	TGTGCCAGCTCACCGGCCGTAGACTCTTTAGCTGGAAACACCATATATTTT
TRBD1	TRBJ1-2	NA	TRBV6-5	CASRWAGGGYGYTF	TGTGCCAGCAGGTGGGCAGGGGGAGGCTATGGCTACACCTTC
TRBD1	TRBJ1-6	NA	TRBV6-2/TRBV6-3	CASSALQGRNSPLHF	TGTGCCAGCAGTGCCCTACAGGGGAGAAATTCACCCCTCCACTTT
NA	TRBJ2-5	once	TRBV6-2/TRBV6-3	CASSYSGVLGRETQYF	TGTGCCAGCAGTTACTCTGGGGTTCTGGGGCGAGAGACCCAGTACTTC
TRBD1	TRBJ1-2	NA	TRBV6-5	CASRRTGDYGYTF	TGTGCCAGCAGAAGGACAGGGGACTATGGCTACACCTTC
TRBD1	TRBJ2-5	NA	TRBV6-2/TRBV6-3	CASSFPIGTGGRETQYF	TGTGCCAGCAGTTTTCCCATTGGGACAGGGGGCCGCGAGACCCAGTACTTC
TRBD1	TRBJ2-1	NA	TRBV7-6	CASSPRQGSSSYNEQFF	TGTGCCAGCAGCCCCAGACAGGGGTCTAGCTCCTACAATGAGCAGTTCTTC
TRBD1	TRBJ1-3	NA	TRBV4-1	CASSQDRTGTGMGNTIYF	TGCGCCAGCAGCCAAGACCGGACCGGGACAGGGATGGGAAACACCATATATTTT
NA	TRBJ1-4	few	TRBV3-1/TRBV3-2	CASSQGQVGEKLFF	TGTGCCAGCAGCCAAGGGCAGGTAGGCGAAAAACTGTTTTTT
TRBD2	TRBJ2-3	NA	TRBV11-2	CASRSTSGGRGTDTQYF	TGTGCCAGCAGGTCGACTAGCGGGGGGAGAGGCACAGATACGCAGTATTTT
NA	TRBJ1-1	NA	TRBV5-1	CASSLGQGEGAFF	TGCGCCAGCAGCTTGGGGCAGGGTGAAGGGGCTTTCTTT
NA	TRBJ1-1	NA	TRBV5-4	CASMQGLSNTEAFF	TGTGCCAGCATGCAGGGCTTATCTAACACTGAAGCTTTCTTT
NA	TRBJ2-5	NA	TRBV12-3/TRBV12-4	CASRSDGSGAQYF	TGTGCCAGCAGATCGGACGGATCCGGGGCCCAGTACTTC
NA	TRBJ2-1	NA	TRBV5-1	CASSPGRGNEQFF	TGCGCCAGCAGCCCCGGACGGGGCAATGAGCAGTTCTTC
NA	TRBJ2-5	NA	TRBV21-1	CASSQKGVGTCGETQYF	TGTGCCAGCAGCCAAAAAGGTGTCGGAACGTGCGGAGAGACCCAGTACTTC
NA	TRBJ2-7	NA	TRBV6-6	CASSPGSPYEQYF	TGTGCCAGCTCCCCCGGGAGTCCCTACGAGCAGTACTTC
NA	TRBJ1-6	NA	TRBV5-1	CASSSGDRASAPLHF	TGCGCCAGCAGTTCGGGGGACCGCGCCTCGGCACCCCTCCACTTT
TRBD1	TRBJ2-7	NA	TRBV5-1	CASNRGWDRALYEQYF	TGCGCCAGCAACCGAGGGTGGGACAGGGCCTTGTACGAGCAGTACTTC
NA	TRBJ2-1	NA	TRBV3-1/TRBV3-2	CASSPSGTYNEQFF	TGTGCCAGCAGCCCTTCCGGGACTTACAATGAGCAGTTCTTC
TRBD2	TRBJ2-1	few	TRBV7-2	CASSSGGASYNEQFF	TGTGCCAGCAGTTCCGGGGGGGCCTCCTACAATGAGCAGTTCTTC
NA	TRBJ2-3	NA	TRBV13	CASSFDRSRTDTQYF	TGTGCCAGCAGCTTCGACAGGAGCCGCACAGATACGCAGTATTTT
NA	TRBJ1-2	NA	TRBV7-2	CASSLAVDYGYTF	TGTGCCAGCAGCTTAGCCGTTGACTATGGCTACACCTTC
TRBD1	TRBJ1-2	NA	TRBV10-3	CAIRGADRGKEGGYTF	TGTGCCATCAGAGGAGCGGACAGGGGAAAGGAGGGAGGCTACACCTTC
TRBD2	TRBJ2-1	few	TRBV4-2	CASSLAGGLYNEQFF	TGTGCCAGCAGCCTAGCGGGGGGGCTCTACAATGAGCAGTTCTTC
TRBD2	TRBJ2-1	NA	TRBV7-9	CASSLGTSDYNEQFF	TGTGCCAGCAGCTTAGGGACTAGCGACTACAATGAGCAGTTCTTC
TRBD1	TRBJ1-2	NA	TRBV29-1	CSVYRDRGSGYTF	TGCAGCGTTTACCGGGACAGGGGGTCTGGCTACACCTTC
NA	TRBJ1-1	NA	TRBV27	CASSRGSEAFF	TGTGCCAGCAGTAGGGGTTCTGAAGCTTTCTTT
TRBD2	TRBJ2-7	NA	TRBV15	CATSIGGSSYEQYF	TGTGCCACCAGCATCGGGGGGAGCTCCTACGAGCAGTACTTC
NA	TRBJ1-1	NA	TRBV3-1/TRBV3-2	CASSREPGLLNTEAFF	TGTGCCAGCAGCCGAGAACCGGGACTCCTGAACACTGAAGCTTTCTTT
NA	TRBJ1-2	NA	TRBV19	CASSPYLDNYGYTF	TGTGCCAGTAGCCCCTACCTCGATAACTATGGCTACACCTTC
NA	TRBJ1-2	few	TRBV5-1	CASSLRQDYGYTF	TGCGCCAGCAGCTTACGACAGGACTATGGCTACACCTTC
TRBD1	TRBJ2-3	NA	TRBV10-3	CAISEGTGSTDTQYF	TGTGCCATCAGTGAAGGGACAGGGAGTACAGATACGCAGTATTTT
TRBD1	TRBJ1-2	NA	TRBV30	CAWSPRDRGLGGYTF	TGTGCCTGGAGTCCCCGGGACAGGGGGCTGGGTGGCTACACCTTC